The 5 T cell receptor beta chains presented below share a single source sample, sequenced in a study of blood T cell repertoires in COVID-19. Clones were sequenced by immunoSEQ multiplex PCR, and TCRdb holds only the in-frame ones, with some missing. The sample holds about 230,000 clones, 70% to 90% seen once. What was sequenced was peripheral blood. The receptor source for this set is a man in his forties with acute or convalescent COVID-19.

In the case of this clone: Other DNA sequences in this sample translate to the same CDR3. The V call is TRBV5-1, the J call TRBJ1-1; maybe TRBD1 (5 bases). CDR3 size: 14 residues. Germline V gene sequence: CDR1 SGHRS, CDR2 YFSETQ. Trimming removed 1 base at V and 2 bases at J, with 9 bases between. CDR3 region: CASSLWGPNTEAFF. The CDR3 nucleotides read TGCGCCAGCAGCTTGTGGGGCCCTAACACTGAAGCTTTCTTT. Filled out from reference TRBV5-1 and TRBJ1-1, the complete variable domain reads KAGVTQTPRYLIKTRGQQVTLSCSPISGHRSVSWYQQTPGQGLQFLFEYFSETQRNKGNFPGRFSGRQFSNSRSEMNVSTLELGDSALYLCASSLWGPNTEAFFGQGTRLTVV.

This clone came up once. The J gene is TRBJ2-5, the V gene TRBV7-2; tentative D call: TRBD1 (6 bases). This CDR3 is built from 14 residues. V dropped 8 bases and J dropped 4 bases, with 17 bases sitting between them. CDR1 and CDR2 from the germline V gene are SGHTA and FQGNSA. DNA of the CDR3: TGTGCCAGCGCGGAGCTGGACAGTCGAGAGACCCAGTACTTC. Amino acid sequence: CASAELDSRETQYF.

The chain employs TRBV15 and TRBJ1-4; D uncertain. Between the trimmed V and J ends, which lost 0 bases and 0 bases, there was a span of 11 bases. There are 17 residues in the CDR3. CDR1 is LNHNV and CDR2 is YYDKDF in the germline V gene (reference sequence). CDR3 nucleotide sequence: TGTGCCACCAGCAGAGATCCCGAGGATGCAACTAATGAAAAACTGTTTTTT. This gives the protein CATSRDPEDATNEKLFF.

The rearrangement joins TRBV24-1 to TRBJ2-1, with D maybe TRBD2 (6 bases). Germline V lookup: CDR1 KGHDR, CDR2 SFDVKD. Trimming removed 0 bases from V and 7 bases from J, with 15 bases in between. The CDR3 has 16 residues. In nucleotides, the CDR3 is TGTGCCACCAGTGATTTGGCCAGGGAAGGAGGGAATGAGCAGTTCTTC. Residues: CATSDLAREGGNEQFF.

The chain carries TRBV5-6 and TRBJ1-4; D is possibly TRBD1 (5 bases). Germline loops: CDR1 SGHDT, CDR2 YYEEEE. Trimming took 0 bases from V and 8 from J, leaving 11 bases between them. The CDR3 runs to 14 residues. The CDR3 protein is CASSLERGWEKLFF. As DNA, the CDR3 is TGTGCCAGCAGCTTGGAAAGGGGCTGGGAAAAACTGTTTTTT.